The 17 T cell receptor beta chains in this list originate from one sample, sequenced in a study of Ad26.COV2.S vaccination and SARS-CoV-2 variants. Treatment here: 15 to 20 received Ad26.COV2.S at low or high dose, single or two shots; 5 received placebo; per-sample allocation not given. Material that was analyzed had been drawn on day 63 after the first vaccine or placebo injection. Data came from immunoSEQ multiplex PCR; TCRdb stores just in-frame clones and leaves some out. The sample consists of under 400,000 clones, about nine tenths of them appearing once. The sample was peripheral blood, taken in a trial of Ad26.COV2.S vaccine versus placebo. These receptors were obtained from a person between 18 and 60 years old who received the Ad26.COV2.S COVID-19 vaccine or a placebo.

CDR3 nucleotide sequence: TGCGCCAGCAGCCAGGTGGGGGGTTCGAGCTCTGGAAACACCATATATTTT. It yields the protein CASSQVGGSSSGNTIYF. This rearrangement joins TRBV4-1 to TRBJ1-3; maybe TRBD1 (5 bases). The CDR3 loop spans 17 amino acids. V shed 3 bases and J shed 0 bases, with 15 bases lying between them. The V gene's germline CDR1 is MGHRA and CDR2 YSYEKL.

There are a few counts of this clone. This chain joins TRBV5-4 and TRBJ2-7; perhaps TRBD2 as D (5 bases). The germline V gene encodes CDR1 SGHNT and CDR2 YYREEE (reference sequence). V lost 0 bases to trimming and J lost 7 bases, with 8 bases between them. This CDR3 has 12 amino acids. This CDR3 is CASSLASGEQYF. Written as DNA, the CDR3 is TGTGCCAGCAGCTTGGCTTCGGGAGAGCAGTACTTC.

The chain recombines TRBV15 with TRBJ2-7; tentative D call: TRBD2 (5 bases). The V end lost 1 base, the J end lost 2 bases, and 12 bases lay between the germline ends. CDR1 is LNHNV, CDR2 YYDKDF, per germline (reference sequence). The CDR3 totals 15 residues. In nucleotides, the CDR3 is TGTGCCACCAGCAGAGTAGCCCTCGGGACCTACGAGCAGTACTTC. Amino acid sequence: CATSRVALGTYEQYF.

The chain combines TRBV28 with TRBJ2-5; 8 bases match TRBD1. V trimming: 1 base; J trimming: 4 bases; junction bases outside the gene matches: 17. The CDR3 is made up of 19 amino acids. The germline V gene encodes CDR1 MDHEN and CDR2 SYDVKM. CDR3 protein: CASSLLEPGQVPRGETQYF. The DNA of the CDR3 is TGTGCCAGCAGTTTATTAGAGCCGGGACAGGTCCCGCGGGGAGAGACCCAGTACTTC.

The rearrangement uses TRBV6-1 and TRBJ1-5; possibly TRBD1 for D (6 bases). The CDR3 loop spans 18 amino acids. V was shortened by 1 base and J by 0 bases, with 16 bases between the two germline ends. Per the germline V gene, CDR1 is MNHNS and CDR2 is SASEGT. CDR3 nucleotide sequence: TGTGCCAGCAGTGAAGGGGGCGGGGGGCCCTATAGCAATCAGCCCCAGCATTTT. It translates to CASSEGGGGPYSNQPQHF.

The CDR3 spells CASSPYTGASLSGNTIYF. CDR3 DNA sequence: TGCGCCAGCAGCCCCTACACCGGGGCCTCTCTCTCTGGAAACACCATATATTTT. This chain uses TRBV5-1 with TRBJ1-3; D perhaps matches TRBD1 (5 bases). The CDR3 has 18 residues. Trimming pared 4 bases from V and 0 bases from J, leaving 20 bases between. CDR1 and CDR2 from the germline V gene are SGHRS and YFSETQ.

The rearrangement links TRBV4-1 to TRBJ1-5, with D possibly TRBD1 on 6 matching bases. CDR3 length: 15 amino acids. Germline loops: CDR1 MGHRA, CDR2 YSYEKL. Trimming took 1 base from V and 5 from J, leaving 12 bases between them. CDR3 DNA: TGCGCCAGCAGCCAAGTAGAAAGGGGGGATCAGCCCCAGCATTTT. It encodes CASSQVERGDQPQHF.

The V call is TRBV15, the J call TRBJ2-5; perhaps D is TRBD1 or TRBD2 (5 bases each). Germline V gene sequence: CDR1 LNHNV, CDR2 YYDKDF (reference sequence). The CDR3 totals 14 residues. V was trimmed by 6 bases and J by 0 bases, leaving 11 bases between them. CDR3 bases: TGTGCCACCAGTAGGGACCTATACCAAGAGACCCAGTACTTC. Translating gives CATSRDLYQETQYF. The full variable domain, in which reference TRBV15 and TRBJ2-5 provide the parts outside the CDR3, is DAMVIQNPRYQVTQFGKPVTLSCSQTLNHNVMYWYQQKSSQAPKLLFHYYDKDFNNEADTPDNFQSRRPNTSFCFLDIRSPGLGDTAMYLCATSRDLYQETQYFGPGTRLLVL.

The V call is TRBV15, the J call TRBJ1-5; D may be TRBD1 (5 bases). CDR3 size: 15 residues. CDR1 is LNHNV, CDR2 YYDKDF, per germline (reference sequence). With 5 bases removed from V and 0 bases from J, the gap between germline ends came to 11 bases. CDR3 region: CATSFQGYSNQPQHF. In nucleotides, the CDR3 is TGTGCCACCAGCTTCCAGGGTTATAGCAATCAGCCCCAGCATTTT.

This chain connects TRBV3-1 (or the pseudogene TRBV3-2) to TRBJ1-2; possibly TRBD1 for D (5 bases). Trimming took off 0 bases at V and 4 bases at J, with 9 bases between the two ends. The length of the CDR3 is 14 residues. CDR1 is LGHDT and CDR2 is YNNKEL in the germline V gene (reference sequence). DNA for the CDR3: TGTGCCAGCAGCCAAGATCGAGGGGTCTATGGCTACACCTTC. This sequence encodes CASSQDRGVYGYTF.

This clone was picked up one time. The J gene is TRBJ2-5, the V gene TRBV3-1 (or the pseudogene TRBV3-2), with D possibly called TRBD1 or TRBD2 (5 bases each). Germline V gene lookup returns CDR1 LGHDT and CDR2 YNNKEL (reference sequence). Trimming took off 6 bases at V and 0 bases at J, with 11 bases between the two ends. This CDR3 spans 14 amino acids. CDR3 amino acids: CASRGPDYQETQYF. CDR3 nucleotide sequence: TGTGCCAGCAGGGGACCTGATTACCAAGAGACCCAGTACTTC.

The chain couples TRBV5-1 to TRBJ2-1; D may be TRBD1 or TRBD2 (5 bases each). CDR1 SGHRS and CDR2 YFSETQ come from the germline V gene. The CDR3 has 15 residues. With 3 bases removed from V and 5 bases from J, the gap between germline ends came to 15 bases. CDR3 sequence (DNA): TGCGCCAGCAGCTCCTGGGGGAGTCCTAACAATGAGCAGTTCTTC. Protein sequence: CASSSWGSPNNEQFF.

The chain links TRBV6-5 to TRBJ1-1; no clear D gene. CDR1 and CDR2 (germline): MNHEY, SVGAGI. V gave up 2 bases and J gave up 3 bases, with 7 bases separating them. The CDR3 length is 13 residues. CDR3 nucleotide sequence: TGTGCCAGCAGTTACCTGGGTTACACTGAAGCTTTCTTT. It translates to CASSYLGYTEAFF.

The table lists this clone with a few counts. The V and J genes are TRBV18 and TRBJ1-1, with D maybe TRBD1 (5 bases). The V end was cut by 5 bases, the J end by 0 bases, with 10 bases between. The CDR3 is made up of 14 amino acids. CDR1 KGHSH and CDR2 LQKENI come from the germline V gene. CDR3 in amino acids: CASSRQNVNTEAFF. CDR3 bases: TGTGCCAGCTCAAGACAGAATGTGAACACTGAAGCTTTCTTT. Using reference TRBV18 and TRBJ1-1 for the parts outside the CDR3, the full variable domain is NAGVMQNPRHLVRRRGQEARLRCSPMKGHSHVYWYRQLPEEGLKFMVYLQKENIIDESGMPKERFSAEFPKEGPSILRIQQVVRGDSAAYFCASSRQNVNTEAFFGQGTRLTVV.

The V gene is TRBV3-1 (or the pseudogene TRBV3-2), the J gene TRBJ1-2; D is ambiguous. The CDR3 covers 16 residues. CDR1 is LGHDT and CDR2 is YNNKEL in the germline V gene (reference sequence). Between the trimmed V and J ends, which lost 1 base and 6 bases, there was a span of 18 bases. DNA of the CDR3: TGTGCCAGCAGCCAAGCCCATCAGTTCCCTCTGGATGGCTACACCTTC. This encodes CASSQAHQFPLDGYTF.

The chain joins TRBV19 to TRBJ1-1; D not resolved. Germline CDR1 reads LNHDA; CDR2 reads SQIVND (reference sequence). With 5 bases removed from V and 4 bases from J, the gap between germline ends came to 5 bases. The CDR3 extends over 11 amino acids. This chain's CDR3 is CASSWVTEAFF. CDR3 nucleotides: TGTGCCAGTAGTTGGGTCACTGAAGCTTTCTTT.

V usage is TRBV7-8 and J usage is TRBJ1-2; 12 bases fit TRBD1. CDR1 is SGHVS and CDR2 is FQNEAQ in the germline V gene. V trimming: 1 base; J trimming: 8 bases; junction bases outside the gene matches: 8. This CDR3 contains 16 residues. The CDR3 region is CASSLVPGQGARGYTF. The CDR3 nucleotides are TGTGCCAGCAGCTTAGTACCGGGACAGGGGGCGCGAGGCTACACCTTC.